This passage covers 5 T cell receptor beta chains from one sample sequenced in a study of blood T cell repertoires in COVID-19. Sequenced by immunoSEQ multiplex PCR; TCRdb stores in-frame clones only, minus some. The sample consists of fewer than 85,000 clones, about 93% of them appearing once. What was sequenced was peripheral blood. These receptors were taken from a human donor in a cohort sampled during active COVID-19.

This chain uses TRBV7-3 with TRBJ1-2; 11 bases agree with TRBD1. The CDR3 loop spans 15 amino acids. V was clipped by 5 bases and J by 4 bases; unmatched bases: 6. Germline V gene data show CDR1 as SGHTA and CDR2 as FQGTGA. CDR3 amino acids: CASSGRTGGTYGYTF. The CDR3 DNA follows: TGTGCCAGCAGCGGTCGGACAGGGGGCACCTATGGCTACACCTTC. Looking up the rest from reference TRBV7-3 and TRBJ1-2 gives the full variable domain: GAGVSQTPSNKVTEKGKYVELRCDPISGHTALYWYRQSLGQGPEFLIYFQGTGAADDSGLPNDRFFAVRPEGSVSTLKIQRTERGDSAVYLCASSGRTGGTYGYTFGSGTRLTVV.

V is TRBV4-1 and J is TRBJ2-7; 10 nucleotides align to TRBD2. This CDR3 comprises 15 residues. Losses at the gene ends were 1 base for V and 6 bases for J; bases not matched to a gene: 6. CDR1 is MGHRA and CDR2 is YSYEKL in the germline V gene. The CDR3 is CASSQVAGGSGEQYF. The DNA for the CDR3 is TGCGCCAGCAGCCAAGTAGCGGGGGGAAGTGGCGAGCAGTACTTC.

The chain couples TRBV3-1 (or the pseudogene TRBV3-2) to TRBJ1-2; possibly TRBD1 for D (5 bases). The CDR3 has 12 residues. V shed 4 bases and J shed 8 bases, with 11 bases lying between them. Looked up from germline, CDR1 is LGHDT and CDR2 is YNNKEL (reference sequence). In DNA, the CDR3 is TGTGCCAGCAGCCGGGACTACAACGGCTACACCTTC. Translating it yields CASSRDYNGYTF.

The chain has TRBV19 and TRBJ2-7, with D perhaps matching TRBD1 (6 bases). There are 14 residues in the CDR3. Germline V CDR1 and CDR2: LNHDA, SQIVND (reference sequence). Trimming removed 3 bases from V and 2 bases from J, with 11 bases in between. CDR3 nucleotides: TGTGCCAGTAGTATTCCGGGACAAGCCTACGAGCAGTACTTC. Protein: CASSIPGQAYEQYF.

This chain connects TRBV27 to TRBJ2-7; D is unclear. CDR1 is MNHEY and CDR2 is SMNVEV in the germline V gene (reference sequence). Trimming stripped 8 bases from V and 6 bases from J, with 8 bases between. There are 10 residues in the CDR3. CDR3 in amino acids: CASGVVEQYF. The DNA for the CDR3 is TGTGCCAGCGGAGTGGTCGAGCAGTACTTC.